Shown below are 8 T cell receptor beta chains from a single sample sequenced in a study of T cell responses to AZD1222 COVID-19 vaccine. The method was immunoSEQ multiplex PCR; TCRdb's version includes in-frame clones alone and lacks a portion of them. The data show some 99,000 clones, with about 90% seen just once and approximately 5.2% held by the top ten. Sequences were derived from peripheral blood, sampled on day 0 of AZD1222 vaccination. These receptors were collected from an adult in good health.

The chain uses TRBV5-4 and TRBJ2-3; possibly TRBD1 for D (5 bases). V was pared by 2 bases and J by 2 bases, with 9 bases between. The CDR3 runs to 14 residues. Germline V lookup: CDR1 SGHNT, CDR2 YYREEE (reference sequence). The CDR3 sequence: CASSFTGATDTQYF. The CDR3 DNA is TGTGCCAGCAGCTTTACTGGGGCCACAGATACGCAGTATTTT.

The chain uses TRBV13 and TRBJ1-1; D remains unclear. The length of the CDR3 is 12 residues. Germline V lookup: CDR1 PRHDT, CDR2 FYEKMQ (reference sequence). V was shortened by 5 bases and J by 4 bases, with 8 bases between the two germline ends. The CDR3 protein is CASSLPRTEAFF. The CDR3 DNA follows: TGTGCCAGCAGCCTACCCCGCACTGAAGCTTTCTTT.

As for this clone: Distinct nucleotide sequences in the sample also encode this CDR3. The chain recombines TRBV28 with TRBJ2-7, with unresolved D. Germline assignment: CDR1 MDHEN and CDR2 SYDVKM. The CDR3 runs 11 residues. The V end lost 2 bases, the J end lost 4 bases, and 3 bases lay between the germline ends. The CDR3: CASSLGYEQYF. The CDR3 DNA sequence: TGTGCCAGCAGTTTAGGTTACGAGCAGTACTTC.

This rearrangement joins TRBV6-5 to TRBJ1-6; possibly TRBD1 for D (5 bases). V gave up 9 bases and J gave up 7 bases, with 13 bases separating them. The CDR3 spans 13 residues. Germline CDR1 is MNHEY and CDR2 is SVGAGI. The CDR3 DNA follows: TGTGCCAGTACCGGGACGGCCAATTCACCCCTCCACTTT. Its protein product is CASTGTANSPLHF.

The sample holds a few counts of this clone. The chain couples TRBV2 to TRBJ1-4; D is ambiguous. V lost 6 bases to trimming and J lost 6 bases, with 14 bases between them. Germline-derived CDR1 and CDR2 are SNHLY and FYNNEI. This CDR3 is 14 amino acids long. The CDR3 bases are TGTGCCAGCAGCGCACAGTTCCTCGATGAAAAACTGTTTTTT. This codes for CASSAQFLDEKLFF.

The chain has TRBV4-2 and TRBJ2-5; 13 positions agree with TRBD2. This CDR3 contains 18 residues. The germline V gene encodes CDR1 LGHNA and CDR2 YNFKEQ. The trim removed 0 bases at V and 2 bases at J, leaving 6 bases unmatched. DNA of the CDR3: TGTGCCAGCAGCCAAGATCGCGGACTAGCGGGGGCTCAAGAGACCCAGTACTTC. Amino acids: CASSQDRGLAGAQETQYF.

The J gene is TRBJ1-1, the V gene TRBV6-5, with D possibly matching TRBD1 (5 bases). V was trimmed by 0 bases and J by 0 bases, leaving 8 bases between them. The CDR3 has 15 residues. Germline V gene sequence: CDR1 MNHEY, CDR2 SVGAGI. The DNA for the CDR3 is TGTGCCAGCAGTTACTCTTGGGGCCTGAACACTGAAGCTTTCTTT. Protein sequence: CASSYSWGLNTEAFF.

This chain joins TRBV6-5 and TRBJ1-6; D possibly corresponds to TRBD1 (5 bases). Germline V gives CDR1 MNHEY, CDR2 SVGAGI. Trimming removed 2 bases from V and 6 bases from J, with 8 bases in between. The CDR3 covers 14 residues. CDR3 DNA sequence: TGTGCCAGCAGTTACGACAGACTTAATTCACCCCTCCACTTT. Translating gives CASSYDRLNSPLHF.